These 24 T cell receptor beta chains share one sample of origin, sequenced in a study of OX40 agonist ivuxolimab in advanced cancers. Method: immunoSEQ multiplex PCR; TCRdb's copy keeps in-frame clones and lacks some. Of more than 45,000 clones in the sample, about 90% were seen once. Material: CD4+ or CD8+ T cells sorted from blood, obtained in a trial of the OX40 agonist ivuxolimab. The source of these receptors is an adult with an advanced solid tumor such as melanoma, head and neck, liver or kidney cancer.

This clone was observed once. J is TRBJ2-7 and V is TRBV29-1; TRBD1 aligns across 8 bases. The CDR3 consists of 13 residues. Trimming cost V 2 bases and J 3 bases; bases outside gene matches: 3. Germline values: CDR1 SQVTM, CDR2 ANQGSEA. The DNA for the CDR3 is TGCAGCGTTGAAACAGGACAGGGCTACGAGCAGTACTTC. Its protein product is CSVETGQGYEQYF.

V is TRBV4-1 and J is TRBJ2-5; D may be TRBD1 or TRBD2 (5 bases each). The V gene's germline CDR1 is MGHRA and CDR2 YSYEKL. V was pared by 4 bases and J by 5 bases, with 14 bases between. The CDR3 is 14 residues long. The CDR3 is CASSLGTALETQYF. DNA for the CDR3: TGCGCCAGCAGCCTAGGGACCGCCTTGGAGACCCAGTACTTC.

The chain carries TRBV7-9 and TRBJ2-5, with 7 bases fitting TRBD1. The CDR3 is 14 residues long. Unmatched junction bases numbered 11, after V lost 10 bases and J lost 3 bases. Germline-derived CDR1 and CDR2 are SEHNR and FQNEAQ (reference sequence). The CDR3 DNA reads TGTGCCATAGCCTCGACAGGGCTTGAAGAGACCCAGTACTTC. Translated, it gives CAIASTGLEETQYF.

This clone was found a few times. This chain links TRBV4-3 with TRBJ2-7, with 8 bases lining up with TRBD1. The V segment lost 4 bases and the J segment 0 bases; nucleotides outside the gene matches: 8. The CDR3 consists of 16 residues. Germline CDR1 is LGHNA and CDR2 is YSLEER. CDR3 amino acids: CASSPTTGAFSYEQYF. The DNA of the CDR3 is TGCGCCAGCAGCCCAACGACAGGGGCTTTCTCCTACGAGCAGTACTTC.

J is TRBJ2-2 and V is TRBV28; 8 nucleotides match TRBD1. The CDR3 contains 14 residues. The germline CDR1 and CDR2 sequences are MDHEN and SYDVKM. Trimming at V came to 4 bases and at J to 9 bases, leaving 7 bases not matched to a gene. The CDR3: CASSYRRGLRELFF. CDR3 nucleotide sequence: TGTGCCAGCAGTTACCGCAGGGGGCTCAGGGAGCTGTTTTTT.

The V and J genes are TRBV27 and TRBJ2-1, with 7 bases lining up with TRBD2. Germline values: CDR1 MNHEY, CDR2 SMNVEV (reference sequence). The CDR3 has 13 amino acids. V trimming: 3 bases; J trimming: 9 bases; junction bases outside the gene matches: 5. DNA of the CDR3: TGTGCCAGCAGTTTGGGGGGAGGGAGTGAGCAGTTCTTC. Its translation: CASSLGGGSEQFF.

The gene calls are TRBV11-2 and TRBJ2-1, with D possibly matching TRBD2 (5 bases). The CDR3 is 19 residues long. Between the trimmed V and J ends, which lost 2 bases and 0 bases, there was a span of 20 bases. Germline V gene lookup returns CDR1 SGHAT and CDR2 FQNNGV. The CDR3 region is CASSLLLGQTSTSYNEQFF. In DNA, the CDR3 is TGTGCCAGCAGCTTATTACTAGGGCAAACTTCGACCTCCTACAATGAGCAGTTCTTC.

The chain couples TRBV4-1 to TRBJ1-5; the D gene is possibly TRBD1 (5 bases). The V gene's germline CDR1 is MGHRA and CDR2 YSYEKL. This CDR3 has 19 amino acids. V lost 4 bases and J lost 2, with 24 bases in between. The CDR3 sequence is CASSPSYATAGLGNQPQHF. The CDR3, as DNA: TGCGCCAGCAGCCCCTCGTACGCCACAGCGGGGCTGGGCAATCAGCCCCAGCATTTT.

The rearrangement uses TRBV6-1 and TRBJ2-1, with 8 bases identical to TRBD1. Germline-derived CDR1 and CDR2 are MNHNS and SASEGT. V shed 7 bases, J shed 4 bases, and the junction held 9 bases outside the gene matches. This CDR3 region has 15 residues. CDR3 in DNA: TGTGCCAGCATACAGGACAGGGACCATTACAATGAGCAGTTCTTC. This codes for CASIQDRDHYNEQFF.

In its sample, this clone was seen a few times. J is TRBJ2-3 and V is TRBV13; TRBD2 matches at 7 bases. The V gene's germline CDR1 is PRHDT and CDR2 FYEKMQ (reference sequence). This CDR3 is built from 16 residues. J was trimmed by 4 bases and V by 4 bases; bases with no gene match: 11. The CDR3 loop reads CASSSESSGGADTQYF. CDR3 in DNA: TGTGCCAGCAGCTCCGAGTCTAGCGGAGGTGCAGATACGCAGTATTTT. The full variable domain, rest sourced from reference TRBV13 and TRBJ2-3, is AAGVIQSPRHLIKEKRETATLKCYPIPRHDTVYWYQQGPGQDPQFLISFYEKMQSDKGSIPDRFSAQQFSDYHSELNMSSLELGDSALYFCASSSESSGGADTQYFGPGTRLTVL.

The chain combines TRBV27 with TRBJ1-1; tentatively, D is TRBD1 (6 bases). The length of the CDR3 is 14 residues. Germline loops: CDR1 MNHEY, CDR2 SMNVEV (reference sequence). The germline V and J ends were trimmed by 3 bases and 0 bases, with 8 bases remaining between them. CDR3 sequence reads: CASSFTGMNTEAFF. The CDR3 nucleotides are TGTGCCAGCAGTTTCACAGGGATGAACACTGAAGCTTTCTTT.

The chain combines TRBV4-3 with TRBJ2-7; TRBD2 aligns across 10 bases. Germline CDR1 reads LGHNA; CDR2 reads YSLEER. This CDR3 has 15 residues. V lost 0 bases to trimming and J lost 6 bases; unmatched junction nucleotides: 5. CDR3 DNA sequence: TGCGCCAGCAGCCAAGATACAGCGGGGGGGCCCGAGCAGTACTTC. It encodes CASSQDTAGGPEQYF.

This chain links TRBV28 with TRBJ2-7; weak D call: TRBD2 (5 bases). Germline V gene sequence: CDR1 MDHEN, CDR2 SYDVKM. The ends were cut back, 8 bases at V and 2 bases at J, with 13 bases in the middle. The CDR3 is 13 amino acids. CDR3 coding DNA: TGTGCCAGCCGAGAGGGAGCTCCCTACGAGCAGTACTTC. This gives the protein CASREGAPYEQYF.

The chain couples TRBV5-1 to TRBJ2-7; D tentatively fits TRBD1 or TRBD2 (6 bases each). The CDR3 has 14 amino acids. Germline assignment: CDR1 SGHRS and CDR2 YFSETQ. V was trimmed by 0 bases and J by 7 bases, leaving 14 bases between them. The CDR3 sequence is CASSLGWGAGEQYF. The CDR3 DNA reads TGCGCCAGCAGCTTGGGTTGGGGGGCAGGGGAGCAGTACTTC.

The chain has TRBV6-6 and TRBJ2-3; 11 bases are shared with TRBD2. The CDR3 has 16 amino acids. V trimming: 2 bases; J trimming: 2 bases; junction bases outside the gene matches: 3. The germline CDR1 and CDR2 sequences are MNHNY and SVGAGI (reference sequence). The chain's CDR3 is CASSYGLAGFTDTQYF. The CDR3 DNA sequence: TGTGCCAGCAGTTACGGACTAGCGGGCTTCACAGATACGCAGTATTTT.

This chain uses TRBV11-2 with TRBJ2-7; 12 bases agree with TRBD2. V trimming: 4 bases; J trimming: 2 bases; junction bases outside the gene matches: 3. In germline, CDR1 is SGHAT, CDR2 FQNNGV. The CDR3 has 15 residues. The CDR3 DNA reads as TGTGCCAGCAGCTACCTAGCGGGGGGGCCCTACGAGCAGTACTTC. Translation gives CASSYLAGGPYEQYF. Variable domain in full (rest from reference TRBV11-2 and TRBJ2-7): EAGVAQSPRYKIIEKRQSVAFWCNPISGHATLYWYQQILGQGPKLLIQFQNNGVVDDSQLPKDRFSAERLKGVDSTLKIQPAKLEDSAVYLCASSYLAGGPYEQYFGPGTRLTVT.

The chain is built from TRBV9 and TRBJ2-7; 8 bases match TRBD1. V shed 5 bases, J shed 5 bases, and the junction held 6 bases outside the gene matches. This CDR3 comprises 13 residues. Germline V gene data show CDR1 as SGDLS and CDR2 as YYNGEE. CDR3 nucleotides: TGTGCCAGCAGTTCGACAGGGGAGCACGAGCAGTACTTC. This gives the protein CASSSTGEHEQYF.

This clone was counted a single time. V is TRBV18 and J is TRBJ2-5; D uncertain. This CDR3 has 12 residues. Germline lookup yields CDR1 KGHSH and CDR2 LQKENI. V was clipped by 1 base and J by 3 bases, with 3 bases between them. DNA for the CDR3: TGTGCCAGCTCACCACGGGAAGAGACCCAGTACTTC. As protein: CASSPREETQYF. Based on the CDR3 plus reference TRBV18 and TRBJ2-5, the full variable domain is NAGVMQNPRHLVRRRGQEARLRCSPMKGHSHVYWYRQLPEEGLKFMVYLQKENIIDESGMPKERFSAEFPKEGPSILRIQQVVRGDSAAYFCASSPREETQYFGPGTRLLVL.

V usage is TRBV29-1 and J usage is TRBJ1-1; D gene ambiguous. The CDR3 loop spans 11 amino acids. Germline CDR1 SQVTM, CDR2 ANQGSEA. The V gene lost 7 bases and the J gene lost 0 bases, with 6 bases spanning the gap. This chain's CDR3 is CSADMNTEAFF. CDR3 DNA sequence: TGCAGCGCCGACATGAACACTGAAGCTTTCTTT.

The chain links TRBV7-6 to TRBJ1-3, with D possibly being TRBD1 (5 bases). Trimming shortened V by 1 base and J by 0 bases, and 13 bases separated the two germline ends. There are 17 residues in the CDR3. Germline V gene sequence: CDR1 SGHVS, CDR2 FNYEAQ. The CDR3 sequence is CASSLEPTGSSGNTIYF. CDR3 DNA: TGTGCCAGCAGCTTAGAACCTACAGGCTCCTCTGGAAACACCATATATTTT.

The V and J genes are TRBV25-1 and TRBJ2-5; weak D call: TRBD2 (5 bases). The CDR3 has 18 residues. The ends were cut back, 4 bases at V and 2 bases at J, with 23 bases in the middle. Germline-derived CDR1 and CDR2 are MGHDK and SYGVNS. The CDR3 nucleotides read TGTGCCAGCAGTGGGTCGAAGACATCGGAGGCGTCACAAGAGACCCAGTACTTC. This codes for CASSGSKTSEASQETQYF. The full variable domain, rest sourced from reference TRBV25-1 and TRBJ2-5, is EADIYQTPRYLVIGTGKKITLECSQTMGHDKMYWYQQDPGMELHLIHYSYGVNSTEKGDLSSESTVSRIRTEHFPLTLESARPSHTSQYLCASSGSKTSEASQETQYFGPGTRLLVL.

The CDR3 DNA is TGCGCCAGCAGCCAAGTAGAGGGGAATGGAAACACCATATATTTT. Its protein is CASSQVEGNGNTIYF. The V call is TRBV4-3, the J call TRBJ1-3; tentative D call: TRBD1 (5 bases). Trimming pared 1 base from V and 3 bases from J, leaving 10 bases between. The CDR3 loop spans 15 amino acids. CDR1 and CDR2 from the germline V gene are LGHNA and YSLEER.

The chain links TRBV14 to TRBJ2-3; D is unresolved. Trimming shortened V by 5 bases and J by 2 bases, and 14 bases separated the two germline ends. Per the germline V gene, CDR1 is SGHDN and CDR2 is FVKESK. The CDR3 covers 15 residues. The CDR3 reads CASSDRLSLTDTQYF. The CDR3 DNA is TGTGCCAGCAGCGACCGCCTTTCTCTCACAGATACGCAGTATTTT.

The CDR3 is CASSPRTSGEETQYF. DNA for the CDR3: TGCGCCAGCAGCCCGCGGACTAGCGGAGAAGAGACCCAGTACTTC. The chain couples TRBV4-1 to TRBJ2-5; 10 bases map to TRBD2. V was pared by 4 bases and J by 3 bases, with 5 bases of the junction left unmatched. This CDR3 region has 15 residues. Germline V lookup: CDR1 MGHRA, CDR2 YSYEKL.